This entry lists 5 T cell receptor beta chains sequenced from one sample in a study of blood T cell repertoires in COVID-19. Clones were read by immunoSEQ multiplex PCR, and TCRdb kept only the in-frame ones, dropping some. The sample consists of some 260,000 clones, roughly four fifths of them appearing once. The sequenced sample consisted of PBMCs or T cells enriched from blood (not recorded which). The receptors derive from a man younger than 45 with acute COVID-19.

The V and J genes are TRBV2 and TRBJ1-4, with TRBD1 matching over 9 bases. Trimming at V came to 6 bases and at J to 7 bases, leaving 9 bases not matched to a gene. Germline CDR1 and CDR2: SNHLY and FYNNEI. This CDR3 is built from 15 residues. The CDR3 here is CASRRGTGGGEKLFF. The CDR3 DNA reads TGTGCCAGCAGGCGGGGAACAGGGGGCGGTGAAAAACTGTTTTTT.

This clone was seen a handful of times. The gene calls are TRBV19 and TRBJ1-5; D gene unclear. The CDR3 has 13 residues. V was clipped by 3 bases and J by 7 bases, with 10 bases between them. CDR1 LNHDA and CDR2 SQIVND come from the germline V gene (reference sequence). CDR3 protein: CASSMEFKQPQHF. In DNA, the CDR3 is TGTGCCAGTAGTATGGAGTTCAAGCAGCCCCAGCATTTT.

The CDR3 nucleotides are TGTGCCAGCAGCTTAGATCCAGGGAGGGAGCAGTACGTC. Its protein product is CASSLDPGREQYV. This chain connects TRBV13 to TRBJ2-7; possible D gene TRBD2, 6 bases. Germline CDR1 is PRHDT and CDR2 is FYEKMQ (reference sequence). This CDR3 contains 13 residues. V dropped 1 base and J dropped 7 bases, with 11 bases sitting between them.

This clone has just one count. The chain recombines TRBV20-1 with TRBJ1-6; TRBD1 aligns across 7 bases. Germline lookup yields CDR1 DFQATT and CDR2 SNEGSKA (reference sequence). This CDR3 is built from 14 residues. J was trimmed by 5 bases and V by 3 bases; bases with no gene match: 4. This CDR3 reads CSASRGPDNSPLHF. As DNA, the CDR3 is TGCAGTGCTAGTAGGGGGCCGGATAATTCACCCCTCCACTTT.

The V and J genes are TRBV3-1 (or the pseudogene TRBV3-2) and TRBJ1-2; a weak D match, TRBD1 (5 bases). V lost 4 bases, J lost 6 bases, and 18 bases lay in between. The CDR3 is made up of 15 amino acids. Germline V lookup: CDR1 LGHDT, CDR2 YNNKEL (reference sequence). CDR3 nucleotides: TGTGCCAGCAGCCTCCAAAAAGCAGGGCAGCATGGCTACACCTTC. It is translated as CASSLQKAGQHGYTF.